This paragraph reports one TCR beta chain. No antigen is known for it. Within one base of it there is no much larger clone, and no base qualities were kept. The sample comes from a study of blood T cells in healthy people across ages (dated by TCRdb to the mid-2010s). About the full investigation: In model experiments, template switching captured roughly one uniquely barcoded TCR beta cDNA molecule for every two T cells. To track age-related changes in TCR beta repertoire diversity, the study relied on deep sequencing normalized with unique cDNA molecular identifiers. The study analyzed two additional independent replicas of 1 million unique cDNA reads from the same blood draw for two donors, one aged 18 to 30 and one aged 80 or older. Four age groups were formed from the donors: young (average approximately 16 years), middle-aged (more than 35), aged (about 68) and long-lived (approximately 78). Donors of different ages were randomly distributed across sequencing lanes to avoid experimental bias.

The donors were 40 or so Caucasian individuals from Russia, aged 6 to 90 years, who were systemically healthy. Each donor gave roughly 9.5 milliliters of peripheral blood, collected into EDTA-treated Vacutainer tubes. Ficoll-Paque density-gradient centrifugation was used to isolate PBMCs, with at least 6.5 million per sample. Total RNA, at least 5.5 micrograms per sample, was extracted from PBMCs with Trizol reagent. For every donor, flow cytometry on a PBMC aliquot measured the percentage of naive CD45RAhigh/CD27high T cells. What the authors observed across the whole study: The CMV infection status of donors was not known, potentially confounding age-related changes in expanded clonotypes. The percentage of naive T cells measured by flow cytometry correlated strongly with observed TCR beta diversity. Since profiling was done on bulk unsorted PBMCs, naive and antigen-experienced compartments could not be conclusively compared. Estimates of total diversity based on one million sequenced T cells were considered lower bounds and underestimates. Compared with the aged group, more naive CD4+ T cells, fewer expanded clones and increased TCR diversity were shown by the long-lived group, suggesting age selection. Observed TCR beta diversity per million T cells fell roughly linearly with age, and a significant reduction was already apparent by age around 44.

The library was built by means of 5' RACE. The sequencer listed for this sample is Illumina HiSeq 2500. A second roughly 7 to 11 cycle PCR used a sample-barcoded 5' primer and a J-beta primer mix. A template-switch 5' adaptor carrying 12 random nucleotides introduced a unique molecular identifier onto each TCR beta cDNA molecule. Each sample yielded at least 2.5 million CDR3-containing paired-end reads. All of the RNA was converted into first-strand cDNA using the Mint cDNA synthesis kit, with a TRBC-specific oligonucleotide serving as the primer. Following uracil-DNA glycosylase treatment, a first 18-cycle PCR with universal primers M1SS and BC2_uni_R was performed on all cDNA. In the paper's pipeline: For normalization, 1 million high-quality reads were randomly selected from each sample, with every read carrying a distinct molecular identifier. Reads sharing molecular identifiers were discarded rather than binned into consensus sequences. MiTCR, run with a Q25 quality threshold and the strictest error-elimination algorithm, handled CDR3 identification, clonotype clustering and error correction. Lower-bound total TCR beta diversity was estimated with a nonparametric unseen species model using Euler transformation. TCRdb handled the public reads itself, with Q25 trimming in fastp and clone calling in MiXCR, and kept productive beta chains. Each CDR3 protein appears once, grouped with its most common genes and DNA. TCRdb, not the original authors, processed these V and J calls. A total of some 1.7 million distinct CDR3 sequences appear in this sample, approximately 28% of them only once. The ten top clones hold approximately 7.7% of the sample.

Taken from the germline V gene, the CDR1 and CDR2 loops are MNHEY and SVGAGI. Trimmed from V: 5 bases; trimmed from J: 13 bases; junction bases lacking a gene match: 10. Its CDR3 holds 15 amino acids, cysteine through phenylalanine. The CDR3 DNA has 45 bases and is translated from base 1. Recombination connected TRBV6-5 to TRBJ2-1, with 14 bases in between that match TRBD2. This clonotype was obtained from a young woman in good health. Sequencing was carried out using blood. The nucleotide sequence reads TGTGCCAGCAGTCGACCGGGACTAGCGGGAGCAGGACAGTTCTTC. It translates as CASSRPGLAGAGQFF.